This T cell receptor (beta chain) was retrieved from a study of T-cell memory formation after mild COVID-19. The CDR3 is 13 residues long. V lost 4 bases and J lost 5, with 8 bases in between. From germline, CDR1 is MNHEY and CDR2 SMNVEV (reference sequence). TCRdb recomputed calls from the 5' RACE reads with MiXCR, one row per CDR3 protein. The table records about 310,000 distinct CDR3 sequences, roughly a fifth of them present only once. The source is a man younger than 35 who had mild COVID-19 (a few samples of this study predate the infection). Cell type and time point are not known. V and J are TRBV27 and TRBJ2-2, with D unclear. The specimen was PBMCs or a T cell subset sorted from them (not recorded which). The CDR3 nucleotides are TGTGCCAGCAGTTACATAGTTACCGGGGAGCTGTTTTTT. This encodes CASSYIVTGELFF.